Below are 28 T cell receptor beta chains sequenced from a single sample in a study of blood T cell repertoires in COVID-19. The table came from immunoSEQ multiplex PCR; TCRdb's copy has only in-frame clones and leaves some out. The profile shows 200,000 to 300,000 clones, around 87% of them singletons. Sequencing used peripheral blood. These receptors all come from an older woman with COVID-19, enrolled during active disease.

The rearrangement uses TRBV19 and TRBJ1-2, with D tentatively TRBD1 (6 bases). This CDR3 spans 12 amino acids. CDR1 is LNHDA, CDR2 SQIVND, per germline (reference sequence). The V and J ends lost 5 bases and 10 bases respectively, with 14 bases between them. CDR3 sequence reads: CASSPGDNLYTF. As DNA, the CDR3 is TGTGCCAGTAGTCCCGGGGACAACCTCTACACCTTC.

This chain joins TRBV19 and TRBJ2-1; 7 positions agree with TRBD2. Germline values: CDR1 LNHDA, CDR2 SQIVND (reference sequence). This CDR3 comprises 11 residues. The CDR3 loop is CATGGYNEQFF. The CDR3 DNA reads as TGTGCAACGGGAGGATACAATGAGCAGTTCTTC.

The rearrangement uses TRBV30 and TRBJ2-1, with 7 bases that match TRBD2. The CDR3 runs to 15 residues. CDR1 GTSNPN and CDR2 SVGIG come from the germline V gene (reference sequence). V trimming: 0 bases; J trimming: 4 bases; junction bases outside the gene matches: 6. The CDR3 DNA follows: TGTGCCTGGAGTGTCGGGGGGACCCCATACAATGAGCAGTTCTTC. Its translation is CAWSVGGTPYNEQFF.

A single count supports this clone. The V gene is TRBV2, the J gene TRBJ2-1, with 10 bases that match TRBD2. Trimming removed 7 bases from V and 0 bases from J; junction bases left unmatched: 9. Germline CDR1 reads SNHLY; CDR2 reads FYNNEI. CDR3 length: 17 residues. The CDR3 nucleotides read TGTGCCAGCATGCAGCGGGAGGGGATCACCTCCTACAATGAGCAGTTCTTC. Protein sequence: CASMQREGITSYNEQFF.

The CDR3 loop is CASNRGQGNTEAFF. DNA for the CDR3: TGTGCCAGCAACAGGGGGCAAGGGAACACTGAAGCTTTCTTT. The chain couples TRBV6-5 to TRBJ1-1; 9 bases match TRBD1. J gave up 1 base and V 7 bases, and 4 bases lay outside the gene matches. This CDR3 is 14 amino acids long. From germline, CDR1 is MNHEY and CDR2 SVGAGI.

The J gene is TRBJ2-1, the V gene TRBV28; TRBD2 might be the D (6 bases). V was cut by 2 bases and J by 8 bases, with 13 bases left in between. Germline values: CDR1 MDHEN, CDR2 SYDVKM. CDR3 length equals 14 residues. CDR3 DNA: TGTGCCAGCAGTTTAGCGGGATCCCCCGATGAGCAGTTCTTC. Its translation is CASSLAGSPDEQFF.

The V call is TRBV30, the J call TRBJ2-5, with TRBD2 matching over 7 bases. The junction had 2 bases not matched to a gene; V was cut back by 4 bases and J by 3 bases. Looked up from germline, CDR1 is GTSNPN and CDR2 is SVGIG (reference sequence). CDR3 size: 12 residues. CDR3 DNA sequence: TGTGCCTGGAATCGGGGGGAAGAGACCCAGTACTTC. The encoded protein is CAWNRGEETQYF.

This clone has only one observation. This chain connects TRBV9 to TRBJ2-3; 7 positions match TRBD2. V was clipped by 1 base and J by 4 bases; unmatched bases: 9. The CDR3 covers 16 residues. Germline CDR1 is SGDLS and CDR2 is YYNGEE. CDR3 in amino acids: CASSVRAGATADTQYF. CDR3 nucleotide sequence: TGTGCCAGCAGCGTACGTGCGGGAGCTACGGCAGATACGCAGTATTTT.

This sequence joins TRBV6-6 and TRBJ2-1, with TRBD2 identical over 10 bases. Germline V gene lookup returns CDR1 MNHNY and CDR2 SVGAGI (reference sequence). This CDR3 comprises 15 residues. The V gene end was trimmed by 6 bases and the J gene end by 7 bases; junction bases not matched to a gene: 9. CDR3 loop: CASRPLAGVSNEQFF. For the CDR3, the DNA is TGTGCCAGCAGGCCCCTAGCGGGAGTGTCGAATGAGCAGTTCTTC.

The rearrangement joins TRBV7-8 to TRBJ2-7, with 9 nucleotides matching TRBD1. Germline CDR1 SGHVS, CDR2 FQNEAQ. V shed 5 bases and J 7 bases; nucleotides not matched to a gene: 6. The length of the CDR3 is 13 residues. CDR3 sequence: CASSIQGAGEQYF. The CDR3 DNA sequence: TGTGCCAGCAGCATACAGGGGGCGGGGGAGCAGTACTTC. Together with reference TRBV7-8 and TRBJ2-7, the CDR3 gives the full variable domain: GAGVSQSPRYKVAKRGQDVALRCDPISGHVSLFWYQQALGQGPEFLTYFQNEAQLDKSGLPSDRFFAERPEGSVSTLKIQRTQQEDSAVYLCASSIQGAGEQYFGPGTRLTVT.

This chain connects TRBV5-1 to TRBJ2-3; TRBD2 aligns across 11 bases. Unmatched junction bases numbered 3, after V lost 4 bases and J lost 2 bases. This CDR3 is built from 15 residues. Germline V CDR1 and CDR2: SGHRS, YFSETQ. The CDR3 protein is CASSLTSGTTDTQYF. Here the CDR3 DNA reads TGCGCCAGCAGCCTGACTAGCGGGACCACAGATACGCAGTATTTT. Using reference TRBV5-1 and TRBJ2-3 for the parts outside the CDR3, the full variable domain is KAGVTQTPRYLIKTRGQQVTLSCSPISGHRSVSWYQQTPGQGLQFLFEYFSETQRNKGNFPGRFSGRQFSNSRSEMNVSTLELGDSALYLCASSLTSGTTDTQYFGPGTRLTVL.

In its sample, this clone was seen a few times. V usage is TRBV3-1 (or the pseudogene TRBV3-2) and J usage is TRBJ1-4; perhaps TRBD1 as D (6 bases). This CDR3 has 15 residues. Germline CDR1 reads LGHDT; CDR2 reads YNNKEL (reference sequence). Trimming took 4 bases from V and 2 from J, leaving 11 bases between them. CDR3 sequence reads: CASSPIRGTNEKLFF. In nucleotides, the CDR3 is TGTGCCAGCAGCCCAATCAGGGGCACTAATGAAAAACTGTTTTTT.

V and J are TRBV9 and TRBJ1-2; 7 bases line up with TRBD1. The germline V gene has CDR1 SGDLS and CDR2 YYNGEE. The J segment lost 8 bases and the V segment lost 0 bases, leaving 13 bases of the junction unmatched. This CDR3 has 16 residues. In nucleotides, the CDR3 is TGTGCCAGCAGCGTAGCCCAGGGGGGCAGGGAGTGGGGCTACACCTTC. Encoded protein: CASSVAQGGREWGYTF.

The chain couples TRBV7-9 to TRBJ1-4; TRBD1 aligns across 7 bases. The V gene end was trimmed by 1 base and the J gene end by 7 bases; junction bases not matched to a gene: 6. This CDR3 contains 15 residues. Germline V lookup: CDR1 SEHNR, CDR2 FQNEAQ (reference sequence). This CDR3 reads CASSLDRGLGEKLFF. CDR3 sequence (DNA): TGTGCCAGCAGCTTAGACAGGGGATTAGGTGAAAAACTGTTTTTT.

V and J are TRBV5-1 and TRBJ2-3; D possibly corresponds to TRBD2 (6 bases). The CDR3 is 17 amino acids. Germline CDR1 SGHRS, CDR2 YFSETQ. V lost 1 base and J lost 4, with 19 bases in between. The CDR3 sequence is CASSLKSLRGGSDTQYF. The DNA of the CDR3 is TGCGCCAGCAGCTTGAAGTCCCTCCGGGGAGGCTCAGATACGCAGTATTTT.

V and J are TRBV6-5 and TRBJ1-2, with 8 nucleotides matching TRBD1. Trimming took 4 bases from V and 5 from J; bases not matched to a gene: 12. Germline V CDR1 and CDR2: MNHEY, SVGAGI. The length of the CDR3 is 16 residues. CDR3 amino acids: CASSLAGGPGLYGYTF. In nucleotides, the CDR3 is TGTGCCAGCAGTTTGGCAGGGGGCCCGGGCCTATATGGCTACACCTTC.

The chain has TRBV6-1 and TRBJ1-2, with 9 bases matching TRBD1. Germline V lookup: CDR1 MNHNS, CDR2 SASEGT. The V and J ends lost 6 bases and 5 bases, in that order; junction bases with no gene match: 7. CDR3 length: 14 amino acids. Here the CDR3 reads CASSGTGSYYGYTF. The CDR3 coding sequence is TGTGCCAGCAGCGGGACAGGGTCATATTATGGCTACACCTTC.

The chain uses TRBV9 and TRBJ1-1; unclear D gene. V lost 4 bases, J lost 1 base, and 8 bases lay in between. The CDR3 has 13 amino acids. Per germline, CDR1 SGDLS and CDR2 YYNGEE. In DNA, the CDR3 is TGTGCCAGCAGCTTATGGGCGAACACTGAAGCTTTCTTT. This gives the protein CASSLWANTEAFF.

Comments on this clone: Other nucleotide sequences from this sample produce the same CDR3. V usage is TRBV5-1 and J usage is TRBJ2-5; 8 bases are shared with TRBD2. CDR3 size: 14 residues. CDR1 and CDR2 (germline): SGHRS, YFSETQ. Unmatched junction bases numbered 3, after V lost 4 bases and J lost 1 base. The CDR3 sequence is CASSPGGVQETQYF. The CDR3 DNA is TGCGCCAGCAGCCCCGGGGGGGTCCAAGAGACCCAGTACTTC.

About this clone itself: This CDR3 is also generated by other DNA sequences in the sample. V is TRBV27 and J is TRBJ1-5, with 8 bases lining up with TRBD1. Trimming removed 6 bases from V and 6 bases from J; junction bases left unmatched: 7. The CDR3 loop spans 14 amino acids. Germline CDR1 is MNHEY and CDR2 is SMNVEV (reference sequence). CDR3 sequence reads: CASSLRGRGQPQHF. CDR3 nucleotides: TGTGCCAGCAGCCTCAGGGGGCGCGGTCAGCCCCAGCATTTT.

The rearrangement joins TRBV5-4 to TRBJ2-3, with 8 positions matching TRBD2. V dropped 4 bases and J dropped 2; count of bases not matched to a gene: 12. Per germline, CDR1 SGHNT and CDR2 YYREEE (reference sequence). This CDR3 is built from 17 residues. The CDR3: CASSREGRGPATDTQYF. The DNA of the CDR3 is TGTGCCAGCAGCCGGGAGGGCCGGGGACCAGCCACAGATACGCAGTATTTT.

The chain employs TRBV19 and TRBJ2-1, with 12 bases fitting TRBD2. The V gene's germline CDR1 is LNHDA and CDR2 SQIVND (reference sequence). This CDR3 is built from 17 residues. The trim removed 5 bases at V and 8 bases at J, leaving 13 bases unmatched. CDR3 DNA: TGTGCCAGTAGTGCGGCTAGCGGGAGGGCCTTGTTTTATGAGCAGTTCTTC. Translating gives CASSAASGRALFYEQFF.

In regard to this clone: The conserved phenylalanine or tryptophan normally closing the CDR3 is absent here, so this likely arose from a read error. Because the CDR3's place on the DNA is in doubt, the DNA is left out and the CDR3 is given as listed by TCRdb. The J gene is TRBJ1-1, the V gene TRBV19; TRBD1 is taken as the D call from the table, unchecked against the DNA. The CDR3 totals 14 residues, both ends included. Germline V lookup: CDR1 LNHDA, CDR2 SQIVND (reference sequence). CDR3 protein: CASSIIAETGRLAV.

The V and J genes are TRBV9 and TRBJ2-1, with a weak D call TRBD2 (6 bases). The V gene lost 5 bases and the J gene lost 3 bases, with 15 bases spanning the gap. There are 15 residues in the CDR3. CDR1 and CDR2 (germline): SGDLS, YYNGEE. The CDR3 loop reads CASSSRGGNYNEQFF. In DNA form, the CDR3 reads TGTGCCAGCAGTTCGAGAGGAGGGAACTACAATGAGCAGTTCTTC.

The V gene is TRBV11-2, the J gene TRBJ1-2, with D possibly matching TRBD1 (6 bases). The germline V gene has CDR1 SGHAT and CDR2 FQNNGV. Trimming cost V 1 base and J 8 bases, with 14 bases left between them. CDR3 length equals 14 residues. CDR3 DNA sequence: TGTGCCAGCAGCTTAGGGGGGCCTCTTCAGGGCTACACCTTC. Translation: CASSLGGPLQGYTF. Drawing the rest from reference TRBV11-2 and TRBJ1-2, the complete variable domain is EAGVAQSPRYKIIEKRQSVAFWCNPISGHATLYWYQQILGQGPKLLIQFQNNGVVDDSQLPKDRFSAERLKGVDSTLKIQPAKLEDSAVYLCASSLGGPLQGYTFGSGTRLTVV.

The chain combines TRBV5-3 with TRBJ1-5, with D unclear. TRBV5-3 is sorted into the ORF group, with uncertain function. This CDR3 is built from 15 residues. The germline V and J ends were trimmed by 4 bases and 7 bases, with 18 bases remaining between them. CDR3 region: CARSKKTGRTQPQHF. The CDR3 nucleotides read TGTGCCAGAAGCAAAAAAACGGGGAGGACCCAGCCCCAGCATTTT.

This clone was detected only a few times. This chain connects TRBV21-1 to TRBJ1-6. TRBV21-1 is assigned pseudogene status. This CDR3 region has 14 residues. Here the CDR3 DNA reads TGTGCCAGCAGCAGCGTTGGCCTCGGGGTTCCCCTCCACTTT. Its protein is CASSSVGLGVPLHF.

The sample holds one count of this clone. This chain joins TRBV9 and TRBJ2-7; 10 nucleotides match TRBD2. The CDR3 consists of 16 residues. V gave up 0 bases and J gave up 3 bases; unmatched junction bases: 6. Looked up from germline, CDR1 is SGDLS and CDR2 is YYNGEE. The CDR3 nucleotides are TGTGCCAGCAGCGTAGGTTTTGGGACTAGCGACTACGAGCAGTACTTC. Translated, it gives CASSVGFGTSDYEQYF. Full variable domain (remainder filled in from reference TRBV9 and TRBJ2-7): DSGVTQTPKHLITATGQRVTLRCSPRSGDLSVYWYQQSLDQGLQFLIQYYNGEERAKGNILERFSAQQFPDLHSELNLSSLELGDSALYFCASSVGFGTSDYEQYFGPGTRLTVT.